Following are 15 T cell receptor beta chains from one sample sequenced in a study of blood T cell repertoires in COVID-19. TCRdb's copy holds only in-frame clones and misses some; the assay was immunoSEQ multiplex PCR. The data contain 200,000 to 300,000 clones, about 87% of them singletons. Sequenced sample: peripheral blood. These receptors all stem from a woman aged 30 to 39 with COVID-19, enrolled during active disease.

CDR3 residues: CASSYPGTSGTYEQYV. The CDR3 DNA is TGTGCCAGCAGTTACCCAGGGACTAGCGGGACCTACGAGCAGTACGTC. The V and J genes are TRBV6-2 or TRBV6-3 and TRBJ2-7, with 13 bases matching TRBD2. The V and J ends lost 2 bases and 2 bases, in that order; junction bases with no gene match: 3. The CDR3 runs 16 residues. Germline V gives CDR1 MNHEY, CDR2 SVGEGT.

The V and J genes are TRBV21-1 and TRBJ2-7; the table names TRBD1, a call not compared with the DNA. TRBV21-1 corresponds to a pseudogene. The CDR3 has 15 residues. CDR3: CATRESRTGFYEQYF. As DNA, the CDR3 is TGTGCCACCCGAGAAAGTAGGACAGGGTTCTACGAGCAGTACTTC.

V usage is TRBV2 and J usage is TRBJ2-5, with a possible D match to TRBD1 (6 bases). The germline gives CDR1 SNHLY, CDR2 FYNNEI. V was cut by 4 bases and J by 3 bases, with 18 bases left in between. The CDR3 is made up of 16 amino acids. CDR3 DNA: TGTGCCAGCAGTGCGAGGCTCGGACAGACTAAAGAGACCCAGTACTTC. Translating gives CASSARLGQTKETQYF.

This sequence joins TRBV4-3 and TRBJ2-1; TRBD1 matches 8 bases. J lost 9 bases, V lost 1 base, and 14 bases had no gene match. Germline assignment: CDR1 LGHNA and CDR2 YSLEER. The CDR3 length is 17 residues. The CDR3 region has the DNA TGCGCCAGCAGCCAAGTCGGTAGCAGGGGGCCTGGAACTGAGCAGTTCTTC. Encoded protein: CASSQVGSRGPGTEQFF.

The genes are TRBV28 and TRBJ2-7; 9 bases map to TRBD2. The CDR3 has 14 amino acids. Germline lookup yields CDR1 MDHEN and CDR2 SYDVKM. The V segment lost 6 bases and the J segment 5 bases; nucleotides outside the gene matches: 8. This CDR3 reads CASRFSGGRDEQYF. The CDR3 DNA sequence: TGTGCCAGCAGGTTTAGCGGGGGCCGGGACGAGCAGTACTTC.

V gene TRBV15 combines with J gene TRBJ2-1; no clear D. Trimming pared 2 bases from V and 2 bases from J, leaving 7 bases between. The CDR3 sequence is 14 residues long. CDR1 is LNHNV and CDR2 is YYDKDF in the germline V gene (reference sequence). For the CDR3, the DNA is TGTGCCACCAGCAGAACAACTACCTACAATGAGCAGTTCTTC. The encoded protein is CATSRTTTYNEQFF.

A single count supports this clone. The gene calls are TRBV4-1 and TRBJ2-1; D ambiguous. CDR3 size: 13 residues. Between the trimmed V and J ends, which lost 0 bases and 6 bases, there was a span of 6 bases. Germline values: CDR1 MGHRA, CDR2 YSYEKL. CDR3 coding DNA: TGCGCCAGCAGCCAAGATGGAGTCAATGAGCAGTTCTTC. As protein: CASSQDGVNEQFF.

This chain links TRBV29-1 with TRBJ2-1; D may be TRBD2 (6 bases). V was shortened by 6 bases and J by 9 bases, with 18 bases between the two germline ends. Germline lookup yields CDR1 SQVTM and CDR2 ANQGSEA. The CDR3 covers 13 residues. The CDR3 loop reads CSVEPSVGGEQFF. The CDR3 DNA is TGCAGCGTCGAACCCTCCGTGGGGGGTGAGCAGTTCTTC.

The chain couples TRBV5-1 to TRBJ2-5; TRBD1 aligns across 11 bases. In germline, CDR1 is SGHRS, CDR2 YFSETQ. CDR3 length: 16 residues. Losses at the gene ends were 3 bases for V and 9 bases for J; bases not matched to a gene: 13. CDR3 bases: TGCGCCAGCAGCTCGGACCTCCCGGGACAGGGGGTAGCCCAGTACTTC. It translates to CASSSDLPGQGVAQYF.

The rearrangement uses TRBV4-1 and TRBJ1-2; D is undetermined. CDR3 length: 14 amino acids. Trimming shortened V by 4 bases and J by 4 bases, and 13 bases separated the two germline ends. Germline assignment: CDR1 MGHRA and CDR2 YSYEKL. DNA for the CDR3: TGCGCCAGCAGCCTCGATCCGACGGGCTATGGCTACACCTTC. Translating gives CASSLDPTGYGYTF.

The chain employs TRBV6-6 and TRBJ1-5, with a tentative D call TRBD1 (6 bases). Germline assignment: CDR1 MNHNY and CDR2 SVGAGI (reference sequence). CDR3 length: 13 residues. Trimming removed 9 bases from V and 3 bases from J, with 12 bases in between. The CDR3 is CASKQGNNQPQHF. In DNA form, the CDR3 reads TGTGCCAGTAAACAGGGTAACAATCAGCCCCAGCATTTT.

The chain joins TRBV5-1 to TRBJ1-1; the D gene is possibly TRBD1 (6 bases). Germline V gene lookup returns CDR1 SGHRS and CDR2 YFSETQ. V gave up 4 bases and J gave up 1 base, with 14 bases separating them. The CDR3 extends over 15 amino acids. The CDR3 loop reads CASSQGQPSNTEAFF. The CDR3 DNA sequence: TGCGCCAGCAGCCAGGGGCAGCCCTCGAACACTGAAGCTTTCTTT.

V usage is TRBV10-3 and J usage is TRBJ2-5; TRBD1 is a possible D gene (5 bases). V was clipped by 8 bases and J by 4 bases, with 11 bases between them. Germline loops: CDR1 ENHRY, CDR2 SYGVKD. This CDR3 contains 12 residues. CDR3 in DNA: TGTGCCATCGGAGACAGAGGAGAGACCCAGTACTTC. Translating it yields CAIGDRGETQYF.

The chain employs TRBV6-6 and TRBJ2-5, with TRBD2 matching 9 bases. The CDR3 extends over 16 amino acids. With V trimmed by 0 bases and J by 0 bases, 2 bases remained unmatched. The germline gives CDR1 MNHNY, CDR2 SVGAGI (reference sequence). CDR3 nucleotides: TGTGCCAGCAGTTACTCTAGCGGGGGTGACCAAGAGACCCAGTACTTC. Encoded protein: CASSYSSGGDQETQYF.

The chain recombines TRBV6-2 or TRBV6-3 with TRBJ1-5; D possibly corresponds to TRBD1 (6 bases). V was clipped by 5 bases and J by 3 bases, with 11 bases between them. CDR1 and CDR2 (germline): MNHEY, SVGEGT. This CDR3 region has 14 residues. CDR3: CASSNRQANQPQHF. The CDR3 nucleotides are TGTGCCAGCAGTAACCGACAGGCCAATCAGCCCCAGCATTTT.